This T cell receptor beta chain derives from a study of cytomegalovirus exposure and HLA in healthy donors. Study-level information: An early release of data contained 75 million to 90 million unique TCRs, which came from HLA-typed donors.

The CDR3 spans 15 residues. Germline CDR1 and CDR2: SGHNT and YYREEE (reference sequence). With 60 Vbeta and 13 Jbeta primers, the PCR was carried out. Assay: immunoSEQ multiplex PCR; the TCRdb copy retains only in-frame clones and omits some. The top ten clones hold around 1.6% of a sample with about 120,000 clones, roughly two thirds of them seen once. The chain employs TRBV5-4 and TRBJ2-5, with D possibly TRBD2 on 6 matching bases. The J call is uncertain, as TRBJ2-7 better fits the DNA end. The material sequenced was PBMCs. The clonotype was recovered from a man aged 30-40 years in good health and CMV-seropositive. The DNA of the CDR3 is TGTGCCAGCAGCTTGGAACGGGGGTCCTTCTACGAGCAGTACTTC. As protein: CASSLERGSFYEQYF.